The sequence of this T cell receptor (beta chain) was determined in a study of CD8+ T cells in alopecia areata. With 0 bases removed from V and 3 bases from J, the gap between germline ends came to 8 bases. CDR1 and CDR2 (germline): LNHNV, YYDKDF (reference sequence). The length of the CDR3 is 14 residues. Treatment meaning: oral pan-JAK inhibitor, 5-10 mg twice daily. Alopecia areata patients provided lesional scalp punch biopsies and peripheral blood, both collected for the study. Extraction and reverse transcription of RNA yielded cDNA as the sequencing template. The protocol was immunoSEQ multiplex PCR, while the TCRdb copy is restricted to in-frame clones and leaves out a portion. Of some 190,000 clones listed, approximately 72% are singletons.

Sample: CD4+ T cells sorted from blood, taken at roughly week 45, from a patient treated with tofacitinib. The chain couples TRBV15 to TRBJ2-5, with TRBD1 as a possible D gene (5 bases). This clonotype was obtained from a human donor with alopecia areata. CDR3 protein: CATSRETGKETQYF. The CDR3 coding sequence is TGTGCCACCAGCAGAGAAACAGGAAAAGAGACCCAGTACTTC.